Sequencing of this T cell receptor (beta chain) was carried out in a study of blood T cell repertoires in COVID-19. Overall study context: Both acute and convalescent COVID-19 samples were obtained from the United States, Italy and Spain. PBMCs, B-cell-depleted T cells, or T cells were the source of the cDNA or gDNA that made up the material.

Trimming took 2 bases from V and 0 from J, leaving 10 bases between them. CDR1 and CDR2 (germline): MNHNS, SASEGT. CDR3 length equals 15 residues. Worth noting for this clone: This same CDR3 is encoded by further DNA sequences in the sample.

As handled by the study authors: Estimation of nucleated cell counts relied on the amplification of reference gene primers. This table comes from immunoSEQ multiplex PCR, and its TCRdb copy is limited to in-frame clones, with some not included. Clonal size and the V and J genes are those of that table, whereas D and trimming came from the DNA. The sample records 150,000 or so clones, approximately 86% being singletons. The origin of this receptor is an older woman with acute or convalescent COVID-19. The sequenced material came from peripheral blood. J is TRBJ1-2 and V is TRBV6-1; D not certain. The CDR3 DNA reads as TGTGCCAGCAGTGAACGGGAAGCACCTAACTATGGCTACACCTTC. It encodes CASSEREAPNYGYTF.